One and the same sample provided the 18 T cell receptor beta chains below, sequenced in a study of beta chain features in type 1 diabetes. Sequenced material consisted of expressed TCRB transcripts (all of the isolated RNA was reverse transcribed). Some clones are missing from TCRdb's copy, which holds only in-frame ones; the method was immunoSEQ multiplex PCR. The repertoire holds about 470,000 clones, with about 29% as singletons. Sequenced sample: naive CD4+ T cells from blood. The origin of the receptors is a man aged 18 to 29 in good health.

The chain carries TRBV29-1 and TRBJ2-1, with 7 bases identical to TRBD1. There are 14 residues in the CDR3. Germline-derived CDR1 and CDR2 are SQVTM and ANQGSEA. Unmatched junction bases numbered 10, after V lost 5 bases and J lost 6 bases. CDR3 nucleotide sequence: TGCAGCGTTAGGGGGACAGCCAACGGCAATGAGCAGTTCTTC. It yields the protein CSVRGTANGNEQFF.

This chain uses TRBV29-1 with TRBJ1-4; D is ambiguous. V shed 3 bases and J shed 8 bases, with 10 bases lying between them. CDR1 and CDR2 (germline): SQVTM, ANQGSEA. This CDR3 spans 12 amino acids. CDR3 bases: TGCAGCGTTGAGTCGGGTGCGGAAAAACTGTTTTTT. Amino acid sequence: CSVESGAEKLFF.

This rearrangement joins TRBV4-3 to TRBJ2-5, with D maybe TRBD2 (6 bases). Between the trimmed V and J ends, which lost 2 bases and 5 bases, there was a span of 15 bases. The CDR3 consists of 15 residues. CDR1 is LGHNA and CDR2 is YSLEER in the germline V gene. The CDR3 DNA follows: TGCGCCAGCAGCCAAACTAGCTGGCAGCGGGAGACCCAGTACTTC. Amino acids: CASSQTSWQRETQYF.

Note on this clone: The sample has other DNA sequences that encode this CDR3 too. CDR3 residues: CASSLDRDTQYF. CDR3 in DNA: TGTGCCAGCAGCTTAGATCGTGATACGCAGTATTTT. The rearrangement uses TRBV7-2 and TRBJ2-3; D not certain. The CDR3 is 12 residues long. With 1 base removed from V and 6 bases from J, the gap between germline ends came to 5 bases. Germline CDR1 is SGHTA and CDR2 is FQGNSA.

This clone was seen a handful of times. V is TRBV7-9 and J is TRBJ1-5; a weak D match, TRBD1 (6 bases). Germline V gene sequence: CDR1 SEHNR, CDR2 FQNEAQ (reference sequence). This CDR3 is built from 14 residues. Between the trimmed V and J ends, which lost 5 bases and 7 bases, there was a span of 15 bases. The CDR3 loop is CASSGHRDGQPQHF. Here the CDR3 DNA reads TGTGCCAGCAGCGGACACAGGGACGGACAGCCCCAGCATTTT.

This clone was recorded a few times. This chain connects TRBV27 to TRBJ2-1; 7 bases are a match to TRBD2. The CDR3 length is 17 residues. J was trimmed by 5 bases and V by 5 bases; bases with no gene match: 15. The germline V gene has CDR1 MNHEY and CDR2 SMNVEV (reference sequence). The CDR3: CASSRLGLADDNNEQFF. CDR3 in DNA: TGTGCCAGCAGTCGTCTTGGTCTAGCGGATGATAACAATGAGCAGTTCTTC.

DNA of the CDR3: TGTGCCAGCAGCTTAGGGGGAACTCCTAATGAAAAACTGTTTTTT. Encoded protein: CASSLGGTPNEKLFF. This chain links TRBV7-9 with TRBJ1-4; D is unclear. CDR3 length: 15 residues. Germline CDR1 reads SEHNR; CDR2 reads FQNEAQ (reference sequence). Trimming took off 1 base at V and 3 bases at J, with 9 bases between the two ends.

The sample holds a few counts of this clone. The V gene is TRBV7-9, the J gene TRBJ2-3; unclear D gene. V was pared by 5 bases and J by 5 bases, with 8 bases between. CDR1 SEHNR and CDR2 FQNEAQ come from the germline V gene (reference sequence). This CDR3 spans 12 amino acids. The CDR3 bases are TGTGCCAGCAGCCGCCCCGGAGATACGCAGTATTTT. As protein: CASSRPGDTQYF.

This clone came up a few times. The rearrangement links TRBV15 to TRBJ2-7, with D unclear. The germline V gene encodes CDR1 LNHNV and CDR2 YYDKDF (reference sequence). The length of the CDR3 is 14 residues. Deletions cut 8 bases from V and 0 bases from J, with 14 bases between. The CDR3 coding sequence is TGTGCCACCCGTGGCAGCGAGAGCTCCTACGAGCAGTACTTC. This codes for CATRGSESSYEQYF.

The CDR3 loop reads CSVPYGYTF. The CDR3 coding sequence is TGCAGCGTTCCCTATGGCTACACCTTC. The chain uses TRBV29-1 and TRBJ1-2; D unresolved. Germline V gene sequence: CDR1 SQVTM, CDR2 ANQGSEA. The CDR3 is made up of 9 amino acids. V was cut by 5 bases and J by 4 bases, with 2 bases left in between. The full variable domain, rest sourced from reference TRBV29-1 and TRBJ1-2, is SAVISQKPSRDICQRGTSLTIQCQVDSQVTMMFWYRQQPGQSLTLIATANQGSEATYESGFVIDKFPISRPNLTFSTLTVSNMSPEDSSIYLCSVPYGYTFGSGTRLTVV.

This clone was counted a few times. The CDR3 spells CAWSGQYSNQPQHF. The CDR3 DNA sequence: TGTGCCTGGAGTGGGCAGTATAGCAATCAGCCCCAGCATTTT. The chain has TRBV30 and TRBJ1-5; D not certain. V was pared by 1 base and J by 0 bases, with 7 bases between. CDR1 GTSNPN and CDR2 SVGIG come from the germline V gene (reference sequence). This CDR3 contains 14 residues.

The chain employs TRBV28 and TRBJ1-1; no firm D call. The CDR3 is 12 residues long. V lost 5 bases and J lost 2, with 6 bases in between. In germline, CDR1 is MDHEN, CDR2 SYDVKM. As DNA, the CDR3 is TGTGCCAGCAGTATAATTAACACTGAAGCTTTCTTT. This sequence encodes CASSIINTEAFF.

This clone was detected only a few times. This rearrangement joins TRBV15 to TRBJ2-7, with no clear D. This CDR3 spans 15 amino acids. Germline V gives CDR1 LNHNV, CDR2 YYDKDF (reference sequence). The V and J ends lost 1 base and 0 bases respectively, with 10 bases between them. CDR3 DNA: TGTGCCACCAGCAGAGGGAAAGGGCTCTCCTACGAGCAGTACTTC. As protein: CATSRGKGLSYEQYF.

The chain couples TRBV30 to TRBJ2-1; tentatively, D is TRBD2 (6 bases). This CDR3 comprises 14 residues. In germline, CDR1 is GTSNPN, CDR2 SVGIG (reference sequence). Between the trimmed V and J ends, which lost 3 bases and 1 base, there was a span of 10 bases. The CDR3 DNA follows: TGTGCCTGGAGGGGGGACTCTTCCTACAATGAGCAGTTCTTC. Its translation: CAWRGDSSYNEQFF.

The CDR3 loop reads CASRDREYGYTF. CDR3 in DNA: TGTGCCAGCAGGGACAGGGAATATGGCTACACCTTC. This chain joins TRBV2 and TRBJ1-2; 8 nucleotides align to TRBD1. The trim removed 6 bases at V and 5 bases at J, leaving 2 bases unmatched. Germline CDR1 is SNHLY and CDR2 is FYNNEI. The length of the CDR3 is 12 residues.

The gene calls are TRBV5-4 and TRBJ2-1, with 8 bases that match TRBD2. Germline lookup yields CDR1 SGHNT and CDR2 YYREEE (reference sequence). There are 15 residues in the CDR3. The J segment lost 6 bases and the V segment lost 4 bases, leaving 9 bases of the junction unmatched. The CDR3 loop reads CASSLDLAGGNEQFF. The CDR3 bases are TGTGCCAGCAGCCTCGATCTAGCGGGTGGCAATGAGCAGTTCTTC. The full variable domain, with the rest looked up from reference TRBV5-4 and TRBJ2-1, is ETGVTQSPTHLIKTRGQQVTLRCSSQSGHNTVSWYQQALGQGPQFIFQYYREEENGRGNFPPRFSGLQFPNYSSELNVNALELDDSALYLCASSLDLAGGNEQFFGPGTRLTVL.

The V and J genes are TRBV30 and TRBJ2-7; 12 positions match TRBD2. V shed 0 bases, J shed 7 bases, and the junction held 4 bases outside the gene matches. Germline V gene sequence: CDR1 GTSNPN, CDR2 SVGIG (reference sequence). The CDR3 covers 14 residues. The CDR3 sequence: CAWSVRLAGGEQYF. CDR3 DNA sequence: TGTGCCTGGAGTGTACGGCTAGCGGGAGGGGAGCAGTACTTC.

The gene calls are TRBV5-1 and TRBJ2-1; the match to TRBD2 covers 10 bases. This CDR3 has 15 residues. Germline V gives CDR1 SGHRS, CDR2 YFSETQ. Trimming removed 3 bases from V and 3 bases from J; junction bases left unmatched: 3. The CDR3 DNA sequence: TGCGCCAGCAGCTCGGGACTAGCGCTCTACAATGAGCAGTTCTTC. As protein: CASSSGLALYNEQFF. Variable domain in full (rest from reference TRBV5-1 and TRBJ2-1): KAGVTQTPRYLIKTRGQQVTLSCSPISGHRSVSWYQQTPGQGLQFLFEYFSETQRNKGNFPGRFSGRQFSNSRSEMNVSTLELGDSALYLCASSSGLALYNEQFFGPGTRLTVL.